Listed here are 29 T cell receptor beta chains from one sample, sequenced in a study of CD8 T cells in Susac syndrome. Random hexamers served to reverse transcribe about 0.5 to 1 ug RNA. MiXCR was run by TCRdb on the immunoSEQ multiplex PCR reads, yielding one entry per CDR3 protein. The sample contains about 150,000 distinct CDR3 sequences, about 94% of which appear only once. The material sequenced was CD4+ T cells from PBMCs. Receptors originate from a human donor with multiple sclerosis.

The chain is built from TRBV4-3 and TRBJ2-3; D perhaps matches TRBD2 (5 bases). Germline-derived CDR1 and CDR2 are LGHNA and YSLEER. This CDR3 is built from 16 residues. The V end lost 2 bases, the J end lost 6 bases, and 18 bases lay between the germline ends. In nucleotides, the CDR3 is TGCGCCAGCAGCCAAAACCGCCTGAGAAGAGGGGATACGCAGTATTTT. Translating gives CASSQNRLRRGDTQYF.

The rearrangement joins TRBV12-3 or TRBV12-4 to TRBJ2-1; no clear D. The ends were cut back, 7 bases at V and 8 bases at J, with 12 bases in the middle. The CDR3 runs 12 residues. The DNA for the CDR3 is TGTGCCAGCACCATGGAGTTGGATGAGCAGTTCTTC. Its translation: CASTMELDEQFF.

The V call is TRBV28, the J call TRBJ2-3; TRBD2 aligns across 8 bases. CDR3 size: 16 residues. Germline V gene lookup returns CDR1 MDHEN and CDR2 SYDVKM. With 2 bases clipped from V and 5 bases from J, the junction kept 9 bases outside the gene matches. CDR3 residues: CASSLRGAGGGDTQYF. The CDR3 nucleotides read TGTGCCAGCAGTTTACGGGGGGCGGGAGGCGGAGATACGCAGTATTTT. The whole variable domain, remainder taken from reference TRBV28 and TRBJ2-3, is DVKVTQSSRYLVKRTGEKVFLECVQDMDHENMFWYRQDPGLGLRLIYFSYDVKMKEKGDIPEGYSVSREKKERFSLILESASTNQTSMYLCASSLRGAGGGDTQYFGPGTRLTVL.

This clonotype has only one observation. The CDR3 nucleotides read TGTGCCAGCAGGCTCCGGGACGGAGCATACAATGAGCAGTTCTTC. It specifies CASRLRDGAYNEQFF. The rearrangement links TRBV2 to TRBJ2-1, with D perhaps matching TRBD1 or TRBD2 (5 bases each). The CDR3 totals 15 residues. Germline values: CDR1 SNHLY, CDR2 FYNNEI. The germline V and J ends were trimmed by 6 bases and 4 bases, with 16 bases remaining between them.

The chain recombines TRBV4-2 with TRBJ1-4, with D uncertain. With 0 bases removed from V and 5 bases from J, the gap between germline ends came to 10 bases. Germline lookup yields CDR1 LGHNA and CDR2 YNFKEQ. This CDR3 spans 15 amino acids. CDR3: CASSQDRQANEKLFF. Here the CDR3 DNA reads TGTGCCAGCAGCCAAGATCGGCAGGCAAATGAAAAACTGTTTTTT.

This rearrangement joins TRBV20-1 to TRBJ2-3, with 7 bases matching TRBD1. The CDR3 runs to 14 residues. V was pared by 0 bases and J by 5 bases, with 5 bases of the junction left unmatched. Germline CDR1 is DFQATT and CDR2 is SNEGSKA (reference sequence). The CDR3 loop is CSARDRGLGDTQYF. In nucleotides, the CDR3 is TGCAGTGCTAGAGACAGGGGGTTGGGAGATACGCAGTATTTT.

The chain combines TRBV30 with TRBJ2-2, with 12 bases that match TRBD2. The CDR3 has 15 amino acids. Germline loops: CDR1 GTSNPN, CDR2 SVGIG (reference sequence). V shed 2 bases and J 5 bases; nucleotides not matched to a gene: 3. This chain's CDR3 is CAWSLAGGRTGELFF. For the CDR3, the DNA is TGTGCCTGGAGTCTAGCGGGAGGGCGTACCGGGGAGCTGTTTTTT.

V and J are TRBV11-1 and TRBJ2-7; tentatively, D is TRBD2 (6 bases). Germline CDR1 and CDR2: SGHAT and FQDESV (reference sequence). V lost 5 bases, J lost 5 bases, and 22 bases lay in between. The CDR3 runs 16 residues. CDR3 bases: TGTGCCAGCAGCCAACGTCGGGACTCCCTTGGGGACGAGCAGTACTTC. Residues: CASSQRRDSLGDEQYF.

The chain carries TRBV27 and TRBJ2-7; 7 nucleotides line up with TRBD1. The CDR3 contains 15 residues. The trim removed 2 bases at V and 7 bases at J, leaving 11 bases unmatched. In germline, CDR1 is MNHEY, CDR2 SMNVEV (reference sequence). The chain's CDR3 is CASSLRGTDLWEQYF. The CDR3 region has the DNA TGTGCCAGCAGTTTACGTGGGACAGACCTCTGGGAGCAGTACTTC.

This chain joins TRBV28 and TRBJ2-3; 8 bases align to TRBD2. Germline CDR1 is MDHEN and CDR2 is SYDVKM. The V and J ends lost 4 bases and 6 bases, in that order; junction bases with no gene match: 9. There are 15 residues in the CDR3. CDR3 loop: CASSSGGRPRDTQYF. The CDR3 nucleotides read TGTGCCAGCAGTTCTGGCGGGAGGCCTAGGGATACGCAGTATTTT.

The rearrangement links TRBV30 to TRBJ2-1; 10 bases are a match to TRBD2. V gave up 4 bases and J gave up 6 bases; unmatched junction bases: 15. Germline V gene sequence: CDR1 GTSNPN, CDR2 SVGIG (reference sequence). This CDR3 region has 17 residues. CDR3 coding DNA: TGTGCCTGGACCCGCGGGGCTAGCGGGAGAGGGGGCAATGAGCAGTTCTTC. Translation gives CAWTRGASGRGGNEQFF.

The chain has TRBV5-1 and TRBJ1-2; D might be TRBD1 (5 bases). CDR3 size: 14 residues. Trimming shortened V by 0 bases and J by 8 bases, and 14 bases separated the two germline ends. Per the germline V gene, CDR1 is SGHRS and CDR2 is YFSETQ. The CDR3 reads CASSLEVGVPGYTF. The DNA for the CDR3 is TGCGCCAGCAGCTTGGAAGTGGGGGTCCCAGGCTACACCTTC.

The chain has TRBV28 and TRBJ1-5, with TRBD1 identical over 7 bases. The CDR3 is made up of 12 amino acids. Germline CDR1 reads MDHEN; CDR2 reads SYDVKM. The J segment lost 6 bases and the V segment lost 5 bases, leaving 1 base of the junction unmatched. The CDR3 region is CASSGQVQPQHF. The CDR3 region has the DNA TGTGCCAGCAGTGGACAGGTTCAGCCCCAGCATTTT.

Note on this clonotype: This CDR3 fails to terminate in the conserved phenylalanine or tryptophan, so it likely reflects a read error. The V gene is TRBV6-5, the J gene TRBJ1-3, with D uncertain. Germline V CDR1 and CDR2: MNHEY, SVGAGI. This CDR3 comprises 14 residues. V gave up 7 bases and J gave up 1 base, with 11 bases separating them. The CDR3, as DNA: TGTGCCAGCATTGCTTGGGGATCTGGAAACACCATATATTTG. It translates to CASIAWGSGNTIYL.

The rearrangement links TRBV11-3 to TRBJ2-1; 7 bases line up with TRBD2. V lost 0 bases to trimming and J lost 7 bases; unmatched junction nucleotides: 15. Germline V gene data show CDR1 as SGHNT and CDR2 as YENEEA. This CDR3 has 18 residues. The CDR3 coding sequence is TGTGCCAGCAGCTTAGATCACGGCGGGAGTTATAAACAAAATGAGCAGTTCTTC. This codes for CASSLDHGGSYKQNEQFF.

This chain joins TRBV3-1 and TRBJ2-5; TRBD2 agrees at 8 bases. Germline loops: CDR1 LGHDT, CDR2 YNNKEL (reference sequence). V lost 1 base, J lost 0 bases, and 7 bases stayed unmatched. The CDR3 loop spans 17 amino acids. The CDR3 loop is CASSQGRGGPYQETQYF. The CDR3, as DNA: TGTGCCAGCAGCCAAGGTCGCGGGGGGCCGTACCAAGAGACCCAGTACTTC.

This clonotype was seen a handful of times. One end of the junction varies from germline; a read error may be responsible. The rearrangement uses TRBV5-6 and TRBJ2-7, with no clear D. The germline CDR1 and CDR2 sequences are SGHDT and YYEEEE. The length of the CDR3 is 15 residues. Here the CDR3 DNA reads TGTGCCAGCAGCTTGGCTCGAAAGGGCCGCTACGAGCAGTATTTC. Translation gives CASSLARKGRYEQYF.

This clonotype appeared once. The rearrangement uses TRBV30 and TRBJ2-3; 11 bases are a match to TRBD2. The V gene's germline CDR1 is GTSNPN and CDR2 SVGIG (reference sequence). The CDR3 spans 12 residues. The V gene end was trimmed by 5 bases and the J gene end by 12 bases; junction bases not matched to a gene: 7. The CDR3 sequence is CAWDLAGGLQYF. Here the CDR3 DNA reads TGTGCCTGGGATCTAGCGGGAGGACTTCAGTATTTT.

This clonotype was detected once. The chain carries TRBV7-3 and TRBJ2-7; the D gene could be TRBD1 or TRBD2 (5 bases each). Germline V gives CDR1 SGHTA, CDR2 FQGTGA. The CDR3 extends over 14 amino acids. With 2 bases removed from V and 3 bases from J, the gap between germline ends came to 11 bases. The CDR3 sequence is CASSLYQGVYEQYF. The CDR3 DNA reads TGTGCCAGCAGCTTATATCAGGGAGTCTACGAGCAGTACTTC. The full variable domain, in which reference TRBV7-3 and TRBJ2-7 provide the parts outside the CDR3, is GAGVSQTPSNKVTEKGKYVELRCDPISGHTALYWYRQSLGQGPEFLIYFQGTGAADDSGLPNDRFFAVRPEGSVSTLKIQRTERGDSAVYLCASSLYQGVYEQYFGPGTRLTVT.

The V gene is TRBV11-2, the J gene TRBJ2-3; 9 nucleotides align to TRBD2. The J segment lost 9 bases and the V segment lost 5 bases, leaving 3 bases of the junction unmatched. This CDR3 has 12 residues. Germline loops: CDR1 SGHAT, CDR2 FQNNGV. The CDR3 is CASSAGGRTQYF. CDR3 bases: TGTGCCAGCAGCGCGGGGGGGAGGACGCAGTATTTT.

This chain joins TRBV27 and TRBJ1-3; no reliable D call. Trimming cost V 6 bases and J 5 bases, with 11 bases left between them. Looked up from germline, CDR1 is MNHEY and CDR2 is SMNVEV (reference sequence). CDR3 size: 13 residues. This chain's CDR3 is CASRSLDRNTIYF. CDR3 DNA sequence: TGTGCCAGCAGGAGCCTAGACCGAAACACCATATATTTT.

The chain combines TRBV27 with TRBJ2-2; D call uncertain. The CDR3 contains 15 residues. Trimming left V 6 bases short and J 4 bases short, with 15 bases between. Germline values: CDR1 MNHEY, CDR2 SMNVEV (reference sequence). For the CDR3, the DNA is TGTGCCAGCAGCACCCTTCAGGTGGGCACCGGGGAGCTGTTTTTT. Translated, it gives CASSTLQVGTGELFF.

The chain combines TRBV30 with TRBJ1-5, with D perhaps matching TRBD1 (5 bases). This CDR3 region has 13 residues. Germline V gene sequence: CDR1 GTSNPN, CDR2 SVGIG (reference sequence). Trimming cost V 1 base and J 7 bases, with 11 bases left between them. The CDR3 DNA reads TGTGCCTGGAGTGACAGGCGTAGGCAGCCCCAGCATTTT. It codes for CAWSDRRRQPQHF.

V gene TRBV19 combines with J gene TRBJ1-1; D remains ambiguous. This CDR3 has 10 residues. The V end was cut by 5 bases, the J end by 7 bases, with 5 bases between. Germline values: CDR1 LNHDA, CDR2 SQIVND (reference sequence). The CDR3 region is CASSAGEAFF. The CDR3 DNA reads as TGTGCCAGTAGTGCCGGTGAAGCTTTCTTT. The entire variable domain, with the rest obtained from reference TRBV19 and TRBJ1-1, is as follows: DGGITQSPKYLFRKEGQNVTLSCEQNLNHDAMYWYRQDPGQGLRLIYYSQIVNDFQKGDIAEGYSVSREKKESFPLTVTSAQKNPTAFYLCASSAGEAFFGQGTRLTVV.

This chain connects TRBV6-2 or TRBV6-3 to TRBJ2-7; 7 bases are a match to TRBD1. Germline V lookup: CDR1 MNHEY, CDR2 SVGEGT. The CDR3 is 17 residues long. The trim removed 2 bases at V and 6 bases at J, leaving 16 bases unmatched. The chain's CDR3 is CASSYPGPFGTASEQYF. The CDR3 nucleotides read TGTGCCAGCAGTTACCCAGGCCCTTTCGGGACAGCAAGCGAGCAGTACTTC.

The gene calls are TRBV6-6 and TRBJ1-2; D gene unclear. The CDR3 consists of 13 residues. From germline, CDR1 is MNHNY and CDR2 SVGAGI (reference sequence). Trimming pared 2 bases from V and 4 bases from J, leaving 8 bases between. CDR3 bases: TGTGCCAGCAGTTACGGGCAGGCCTATGGCTACACCTTC. Its translation is CASSYGQAYGYTF.

The chain has TRBV28 and TRBJ1-1, with D unclear. This CDR3 has 12 residues. Per the germline V gene, CDR1 is MDHEN and CDR2 is SYDVKM. Trimming took 0 bases from V and 4 from J, leaving 3 bases between them. This CDR3 reads CASSLWATEAFF. CDR3 coding DNA: TGTGCCAGCAGTTTATGGGCCACTGAAGCTTTCTTT.

The chain couples TRBV28 to TRBJ2-4, with D possibly called TRBD1 or TRBD2 (7 bases each). The CDR3 loop spans 15 amino acids. Between the trimmed V and J ends, which lost 6 bases and 6 bases, there was a span of 18 bases. CDR1 is MDHEN and CDR2 is SYDVKM in the germline V gene. CDR3 residues: CASRPQGRGVNIQYF. The DNA for the CDR3 is TGTGCCAGCAGGCCACAGGGGAGGGGGGTAAACATTCAGTACTTC. The full variable domain, completed using reference TRBV28 and TRBJ2-4, is DVKVTQSSRYLVKRTGEKVFLECVQDMDHENMFWYRQDPGLGLRLIYFSYDVKMKEKGDIPEGYSVSREKKERFSLILESASTNQTSMYLCASRPQGRGVNIQYFGAGTRLSVL.

The rearrangement joins TRBV28 to TRBJ1-1; D not resolved. Germline loops: CDR1 MDHEN, CDR2 SYDVKM. This CDR3 contains 12 residues. Trimming shortened V by 5 bases and J by 5 bases, and 9 bases separated the two germline ends. For the CDR3, the DNA is TGTGCCAGCAGTGCCCTGGGGACTGAAGCTTTCTTT. Translated: CASSALGTEAFF.